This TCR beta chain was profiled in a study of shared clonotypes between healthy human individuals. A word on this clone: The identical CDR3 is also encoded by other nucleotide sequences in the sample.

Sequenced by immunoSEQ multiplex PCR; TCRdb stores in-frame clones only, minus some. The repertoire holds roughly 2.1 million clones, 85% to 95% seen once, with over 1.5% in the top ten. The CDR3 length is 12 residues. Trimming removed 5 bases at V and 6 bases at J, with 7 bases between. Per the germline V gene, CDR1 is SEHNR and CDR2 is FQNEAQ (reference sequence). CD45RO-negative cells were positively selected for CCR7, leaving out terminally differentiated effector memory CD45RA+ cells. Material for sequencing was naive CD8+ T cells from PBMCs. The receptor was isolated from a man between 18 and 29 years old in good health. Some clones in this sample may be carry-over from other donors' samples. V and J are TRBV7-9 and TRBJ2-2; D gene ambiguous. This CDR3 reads CASSPAPGELFF. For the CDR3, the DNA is TGTGCCAGCAGCCCAGCCCCCGGGGAGCTGTTTTTT.